This T cell receptor (beta chain) was retrieved from a study of blood T cell repertoires in COVID-19. Study-level background: COVID-19 samples collected from the United States, Italy and Spain covered acute and convalescent phases.

Per the germline V gene, CDR1 is SGHKS and CDR2 is YYEKEE (reference sequence). Trimming removed 5 bases at V and 0 bases at J, with 15 bases between. The CDR3 totals 16 residues. Data came from immunoSEQ multiplex PCR; TCRdb stores just in-frame clones and leaves some out. The profile shows about 170,000 clones, around 79% of them singletons. This rearrangement joins TRBV5-5 to TRBJ2-1; D is perhaps TRBD2 (6 bases). The specimen sequenced was PBMCs or T cells enriched from blood (not recorded which). This sequence originates from a woman aged 70-85 years in a cohort exposed to, infected with or recovered from COVID-19 (not recorded which). The CDR3 sequence: CASRSGIAASYNEQFF. The CDR3 nucleotides read TGTGCCAGCAGGTCGGGGATAGCGGCCTCCTACAATGAGCAGTTCTTC.